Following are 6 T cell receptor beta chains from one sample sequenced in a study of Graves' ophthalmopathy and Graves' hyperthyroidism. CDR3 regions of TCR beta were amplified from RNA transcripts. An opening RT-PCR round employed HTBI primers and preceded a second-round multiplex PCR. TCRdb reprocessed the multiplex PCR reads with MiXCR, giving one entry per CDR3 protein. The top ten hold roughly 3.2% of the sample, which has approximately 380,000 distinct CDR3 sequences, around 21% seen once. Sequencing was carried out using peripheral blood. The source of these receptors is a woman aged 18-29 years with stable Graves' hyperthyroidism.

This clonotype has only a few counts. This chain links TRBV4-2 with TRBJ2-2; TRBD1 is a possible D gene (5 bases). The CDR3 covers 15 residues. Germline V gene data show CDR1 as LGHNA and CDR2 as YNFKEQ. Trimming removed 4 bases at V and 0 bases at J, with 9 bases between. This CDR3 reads CASSRTSANTGELFF. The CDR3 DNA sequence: TGTGCCAGCAGCCGGACAAGCGCGAACACCGGGGAGCTGTTTTTT.

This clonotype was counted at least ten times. The CDR3 loop is CASSLDRLNTEAFF. The CDR3 bases are TGTGCCAGCAGCTTAGACCGACTAAACACTGAAGCTTTCTTT. The V call is TRBV7-3, the J call TRBJ1-1; D remains ambiguous. CDR1 is SGHTA, CDR2 FQGTGA, per germline. The CDR3 is 14 amino acids. Trimming took 2 bases from V and 2 from J, leaving 9 bases between them.

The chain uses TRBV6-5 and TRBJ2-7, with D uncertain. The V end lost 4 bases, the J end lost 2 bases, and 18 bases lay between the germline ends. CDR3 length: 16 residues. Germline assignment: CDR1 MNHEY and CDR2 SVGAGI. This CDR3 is CASSSNGPSFTYEQYF. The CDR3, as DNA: TGTGCCAGCAGTTCCAACGGGCCTTCGTTCACCTACGAGCAGTACTTC.

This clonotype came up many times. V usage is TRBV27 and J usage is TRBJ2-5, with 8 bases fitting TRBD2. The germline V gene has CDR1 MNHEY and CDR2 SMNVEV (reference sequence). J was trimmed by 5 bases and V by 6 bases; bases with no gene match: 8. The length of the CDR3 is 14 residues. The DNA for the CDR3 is TGTGCCAGCAGCCGAAGCGGGAGCCGCGAGACCCAGTACTTC. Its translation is CASSRSGSRETQYF.

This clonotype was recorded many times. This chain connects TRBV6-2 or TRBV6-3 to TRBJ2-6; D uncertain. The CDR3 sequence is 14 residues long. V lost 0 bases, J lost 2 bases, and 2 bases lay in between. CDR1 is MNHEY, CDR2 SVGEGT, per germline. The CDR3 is CASSYSTGANVLTF. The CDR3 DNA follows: TGTGCCAGCAGTTACTCAACTGGGGCCAACGTCCTGACTTTC.

The CDR3 DNA sequence: TGTGCCAGCAGCCCGGACAGGGGTCACACTGAAGCTTTCTTT. Its translation is CASSPDRGHTEAFF. The genes are TRBV4-2 and TRBJ1-1, with TRBD1 matching over 9 bases. The CDR3 contains 14 residues. Trimming cost V 4 bases and J 3 bases; bases outside gene matches: 3. Germline lookup yields CDR1 LGHNA and CDR2 YNFKEQ.